There are many counts of the clone carrying this TCR beta chain. Its antigen is unidentified. Included in the TCR beta cDNA libraries were unique molecular identifiers. TCRdb itself ran the PCR reads through MiXCR, one entry per CDR3 protein. The table shows roughly 430,000 distinct CDR3 sequences, with 35% to 45% occurring only once. CDR3 size: 12 residues. Trimming took 0 bases from V and 6 from J, leaving 3 bases between them. The sample comes from a study of post-analysis software for immune sequencing data. In the study overall: The disease courses spanned relapsing-remitting, secondary progressive and progressive-relapsing forms of multiple sclerosis. Overall study findings and caveats: Those samples that were prepared in the same batch co-clustered strongly by F measure. Compared with controls, patients showed significantly lower normalized Chao1 diversity. Among 5 or 6 TRBV segments more frequent in patients than controls were TRBV5-6, TRBV5-1 and TRBV20-1.

This receptor was taken from a girl aged 2 to 9 with multiple sclerosis. The sample taken for sequencing was blood. This chain connects TRBV12-3 or TRBV12-4 to TRBJ1-5; D unclear. CDR3 amino acids: CASSLAGQPQHF. CDR3 nucleotides: TGTGCCAGCAGTTTAGCGGGTCAGCCCCAGCATTTT.